The rows below give T cell receptor beta chains drawn from one sample of a study of shared clonotypes between healthy human individuals. Profiling relied on immunoSEQ multiplex PCR, and the TCRdb table lists in-frame clones only, not all of them. The table shows approximately 1.9 million clones, with 93% occurring only once. The sample comprised naive CD8+ T cells from PBMCs. Source of these receptors: a man between 18 and 29 years old in good health. Some clones in this sample may be carry-over from other donors' samples. Both conserved end residues are part of each CDR3. Each record gives: V gene, J gene, D gene, clone size, CDR3 DNA, CDR3 protein. A D gene is named only where the DNA matches it firmly. Size is omitted from some rows. Given values are once, few, many or a class for expanded clones.

V gene: TRBV23-1
J gene: TRBJ1-1
D gene: NA
clone size: NA
CDR3 DNA: TGCGCCAGCAGTCAATCGGGGGAGCCGAACACTGAAGCTTTCTTT
CDR3 protein: CASSQSGEPNTEAFF

V gene: TRBV15
J gene: TRBJ1-5
D gene: NA
clone size: NA
CDR3 DNA: TGTGCCACCAGCAGACAACGGGGAAACGATCAGCCCCAGCATTTT
CDR3 protein: CATSRQRGNDQPQHF

V gene: TRBV7-9
J gene: TRBJ1-1
D gene: TRBD1
clone size: NA
CDR3 DNA: TGTGCCAGCAGCCCTAGCGGACAGGGGGGTTACCGTGCTGAAGCTTTCTTT
CDR3 protein: CASSPSGQGGYRAEAFF

V gene: TRBV11-2
J gene: TRBJ2-4
D gene: NA
clone size: NA
CDR3 DNA: TGTGCCAGCAGCTTATATCCTCCAACCAAAAACATTCAGTACTTC
CDR3 protein: CASSLYPPTKNIQYF

V gene: TRBV7-3
J gene: TRBJ2-1
D gene: TRBD2
clone size: NA
CDR3 DNA: TGTGCCAGCAGCCAACTAGCGGGAGTTGGCAATGAGCAGTTCTTC
CDR3 protein: CASSQLAGVGNEQFF

V gene: TRBV6-6
J gene: TRBJ2-5
D gene: TRBD1
clone size: NA
CDR3 DNA: TGTGCCTCTCTCGCTGACAGGGGGCTAGAGACCCAGTACTTC
CDR3 protein: CASLADRGLETQYF

V gene: TRBV6-6
J gene: TRBJ2-7
D gene: NA
clone size: NA
CDR3 DNA: TGTGCCAGCAGTTACGGGACCCTAGGGAACGAGCAGTACTTC
CDR3 protein: CASSYGTLGNEQYF

V gene: TRBV27
J gene: TRBJ2-7
D gene: NA
clone size: NA
CDR3 DNA: TGTGCCAGCAGTTACCGAGGGACCGAGCAGTACTTC
CDR3 protein: CASSYRGTEQYF

V gene: TRBV27
J gene: TRBJ2-7
D gene: NA
clone size: NA
CDR3 DNA: TGTGCCAGCAGTCTCCGGGCCTCCTCCTACGAGCAGTACTTC
CDR3 protein: CASSLRASSYEQYF

V gene: TRBV19
J gene: TRBJ2-1
D gene: NA
clone size: NA
CDR3 DNA: TGTGCCAGTAGTATTAGCGAGTTAGGGAATGAGCAGTTCTTC
CDR3 protein: CASSISELGNEQFF

V gene: TRBV7-2
J gene: TRBJ2-5
D gene: NA
clone size: NA
CDR3 DNA: TGTGCCAGCAGCTTAGTAGGTCAGCCCCGAGAGACCCAGTACTTC
CDR3 protein: CASSLVGQPRETQYF

V gene: TRBV6-4
J gene: TRBJ1-1
D gene: NA
clone size: few
CDR3 DNA: TGTGCCAGCAGTGACGGAACTGAAGCTTTCTTT
CDR3 protein: CASSDGTEAFF

V gene: TRBV7-9
J gene: TRBJ2-3
D gene: NA
clone size: NA
CDR3 DNA: TGTGCCCGCGTGGAACAGGGACCCGGGGATACGCAGTATTTT
CDR3 protein: CARVEQGPGDTQYF

V gene: TRBV27
J gene: TRBJ2-3
D gene: NA
clone size: NA
CDR3 DNA: TGTGCCAGCAGTTTATCTACTCCCCGTCCGCAGTATTTT
CDR3 protein: CASSLSTPRPQYF

V gene: TRBV6-1
J gene: TRBJ1-1
D gene: NA
clone size: NA
CDR3 DNA: TGTGCCAGCAAGGGTGTTGGGGCTGAAGCTTTCTTT
CDR3 protein: CASKGVGAEAFF

V gene: TRBV7-3
J gene: TRBJ2-1
D gene: TRBD2
clone size: NA
CDR3 DNA: TGTGCCAGCAGGTACCCTAACCCCACTAGCGCGAACTCACCGCCAGACTACAATGAGCAGTTCTTC
CDR3 protein: CASRYPNPTSANSPPDYNEQFF

V gene: TRBV11-3
J gene: TRBJ2-1
D gene: TRBD1
clone size: NA
CDR3 DNA: TGTGCCAGCAGCTCCAGGGGCCAAACAGGGGGAGGTGAGCAGTTCTTC
CDR3 protein: CASSSRGQTGGGEQFF

V gene: TRBV7-2
J gene: TRBJ2-7
D gene: NA
clone size: once
CDR3 DNA: TGTGCCAGCAGCCCACTGGTGCGGGCCACCTACGAGCAGTACTTC
CDR3 protein: CASSPLVRATYEQYF

V gene: TRBV13
J gene: TRBJ1-1
D gene: NA
clone size: NA
CDR3 DNA: TGTGCCAGCAGCTTAGGCGGGCCCCAGAACACTGAAGCTTTCTTT
CDR3 protein: CASSLGGPQNTEAFF

V gene: TRBV7-9
J gene: TRBJ1-1
D gene: NA
clone size: NA
CDR3 DNA: TGTGCCGGCACGGGGGCGCTTGCGGCAAGTAACACTGAAGCTTTCTTT
CDR3 protein: CAGTGALAASNTEAFF

V gene: TRBV4-2
J gene: TRBJ2-7
D gene: NA
clone size: few
CDR3 DNA: TGTGCCAGCAGCCAAGATTATAGGTCAGGGAACGCCGAGCAGTACTTC
CDR3 protein: CASSQDYRSGNAEQYF

V gene: TRBV10-3
J gene: TRBJ2-1
D gene: NA
clone size: NA
CDR3 DNA: TGTGCCATCAGTGGCCCCCGATTAAGGAACAATGAGCAGTTCTTC
CDR3 protein: CAISGPRLRNNEQFF

V gene: TRBV28
J gene: TRBJ1-2
D gene: NA
clone size: NA
CDR3 DNA: TGTGCCAGCAGTTTCTCAGGGGCCGCCCTATATGGCTACACCTTC
CDR3 protein: CASSFSGAALYGYTF

V gene: TRBV4-1
J gene: TRBJ2-1
D gene: TRBD1
clone size: NA
CDR3 DNA: TGCGCCAGCAGCCAACGTACAGGGGGCAATGAGCAGTTCTTC
CDR3 protein: CASSQRTGGNEQFF

V gene: TRBV29-1
J gene: TRBJ1-4
D gene: NA
clone size: NA
CDR3 DNA: TGCAGCGTTGGACCGATGAATGAAAAACTGTTTTTT
CDR3 protein: CSVGPMNEKLFF

V gene: TRBV7-2
J gene: TRBJ2-7
D gene: NA
clone size: NA
CDR3 DNA: TGTGCCAGCAGCTACGCCCGATTGAGCTACGAGCAGTACTTC
CDR3 protein: CASSYARLSYEQYF

V gene: TRBV7-8
J gene: TRBJ1-2
D gene: NA
clone size: NA
CDR3 DNA: TGTGCCAGCAGCGCAGAGGGCATTACAGGGCTCCAATTCTATGGCTACACCTTC
CDR3 protein: CASSAEGITGLQFYGYTF

V gene: TRBV27
J gene: TRBJ2-7
D gene: TRBD2
clone size: NA
CDR3 DNA: TGTGCCAGCAGTAGCCGGGACTACAACTACGAGCAGTACTTC
CDR3 protein: CASSSRDYNYEQYF

V gene: TRBV5-1
J gene: TRBJ2-7
D gene: TRBD1
clone size: NA
CDR3 DNA: TGCGCCAGCATTGACAAGGGGGCAACCTACGAGCAGTACTTC
CDR3 protein: CASIDKGATYEQYF

V gene: TRBV7-9
J gene: TRBJ1-5
D gene: TRBD1
clone size: NA
CDR3 DNA: TGTGCCAGCAGCGCTATAACAGGGGACAGCAATCAGCCCCAGCATTTT
CDR3 protein: CASSAITGDSNQPQHF

V gene: TRBV7-9
J gene: TRBJ2-3
D gene: TRBD1
clone size: once
CDR3 DNA: TGTGCCAGCAGCTTATGGGACAGCTCAGGGGATACGCAGTATTTT
CDR3 protein: CASSLWDSSGDTQYF

V gene: TRBV27
J gene: TRBJ2-3
D gene: TRBD2
clone size: NA
CDR3 DNA: TGTGCCAGCAGTTCCGGGACTAGCAACGCGCAGTATTTT
CDR3 protein: CASSSGTSNAQYF

V gene: TRBV9
J gene: TRBJ2-7
D gene: TRBD2
clone size: NA
CDR3 DNA: TGTGCCAGCAGCGCGCTAGCGGGAGGGTACGAGCAGTACTTC
CDR3 protein: CASSALAGGYEQYF

V gene: TRBV7-6
J gene: TRBJ2-7
D gene: NA
clone size: NA
CDR3 DNA: TGTGCCAGCAGCTACGGGGCAGGATGGACCTACGAGCAGTACTTC
CDR3 protein: CASSYGAGWTYEQYF

V gene: TRBV27
J gene: TRBJ2-2
D gene: NA
clone size: NA
CDR3 DNA: TGTGCCAGCAGTTCCCGCCTCGATCCCACCGGGGAGCTGTTTTTT
CDR3 protein: CASSSRLDPTGELFF

V gene: TRBV30
J gene: TRBJ2-3
D gene: TRBD2
clone size: NA
CDR3 DNA: TGTGCCTGGAGTGTAGGACTAGTCGGAGATACGCAGTATTTT
CDR3 protein: CAWSVGLVGDTQYF

V gene: TRBV27
J gene: TRBJ2-7
D gene: NA
clone size: NA
CDR3 DNA: TGTGCCAGCAGCCCGCCCCCCCGACTACACCTCTCCGAGCAGTACTTC
CDR3 protein: CASSPPPRLHLSEQYF

V gene: TRBV28
J gene: TRBJ1-5
D gene: TRBD1
clone size: NA
CDR3 DNA: TGTGCCAGCATCACGGACAGGGTAGGGGCTCAGCCCCAGCATTTT
CDR3 protein: CASITDRVGAQPQHF

V gene: TRBV12-1
J gene: TRBJ2-3
D gene: NA
clone size: NA
CDR3 DNA: TGTGCCAGCAGTTTTTCGGGTGGGCGATCGACTAGCACAGATACGCAGTATTTT
CDR3 protein: CASSFSGGRSTSTDTQYF

V gene: TRBV5-8
J gene: TRBJ2-3
D gene: NA
clone size: NA
CDR3 DNA: TGTGCCAGCAGCTTGAGACACTATAGCACAGATACGCAGTATTTT
CDR3 protein: CASSLRHYSTDTQYF

V gene: TRBV19
J gene: TRBJ1-2
D gene: NA
clone size: NA
CDR3 DNA: TGTGCCAGTGGTCCTGTGGGGCAGCTTAACTATGGCTACACCTTC
CDR3 protein: CASGPVGQLNYGYTF

V gene: TRBV27
J gene: TRBJ2-3
D gene: NA
clone size: NA
CDR3 DNA: TGTGCCAGCAGTACCGACTGGGATACGCAGTATTTT
CDR3 protein: CASSTDWDTQYF

V gene: TRBV5-4
J gene: TRBJ2-7
D gene: NA
clone size: NA
CDR3 DNA: TGTGCCAGCAGCTTTGCGGACAGAGGGCTGCGCGAGCAGTACTTC
CDR3 protein: CASSFADRGLREQYF